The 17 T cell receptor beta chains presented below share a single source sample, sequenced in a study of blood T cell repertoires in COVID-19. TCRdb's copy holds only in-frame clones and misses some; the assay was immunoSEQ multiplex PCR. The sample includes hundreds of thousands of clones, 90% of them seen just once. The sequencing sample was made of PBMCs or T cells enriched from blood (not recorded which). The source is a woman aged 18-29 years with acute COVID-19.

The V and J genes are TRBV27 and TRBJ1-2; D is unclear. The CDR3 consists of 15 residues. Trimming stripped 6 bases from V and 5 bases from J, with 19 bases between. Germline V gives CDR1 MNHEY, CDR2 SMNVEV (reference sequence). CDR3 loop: CASSRRRDNYYGYTF. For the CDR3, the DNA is TGTGCCAGCAGCAGACGTCGAGATAACTATTATGGCTACACCTTC.

CDR3 nucleotides: TGCGCCAGCAGCGGCCTCCGGACAGAAAGCTCCTATAATTCACCCCTCCACTTT. Translation gives CASSGLRTESSYNSPLHF. The chain carries TRBV4-1 and TRBJ1-6; D is possibly TRBD1 (6 bases). CDR1 is MGHRA and CDR2 is YSYEKL in the germline V gene. CDR3 length: 18 amino acids. The V end was cut by 5 bases, the J end by 0 bases, with 17 bases between.

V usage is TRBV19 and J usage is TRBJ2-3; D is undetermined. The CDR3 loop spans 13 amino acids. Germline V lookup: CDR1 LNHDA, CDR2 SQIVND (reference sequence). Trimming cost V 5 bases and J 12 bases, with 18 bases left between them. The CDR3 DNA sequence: TGTGCCAGTAGTCCCTTGGGCTTCACCCAACAGTATTTT. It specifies CASSPLGFTQQYF.

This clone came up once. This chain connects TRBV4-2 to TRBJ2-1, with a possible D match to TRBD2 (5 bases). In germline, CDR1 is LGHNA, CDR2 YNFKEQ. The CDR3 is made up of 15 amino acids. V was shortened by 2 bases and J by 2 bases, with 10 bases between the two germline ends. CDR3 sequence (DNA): TGTGCCAGCAGCCAAAATACGGGAACCTACAATGAGCAGTTCTTC. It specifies CASSQNTGTYNEQFF.

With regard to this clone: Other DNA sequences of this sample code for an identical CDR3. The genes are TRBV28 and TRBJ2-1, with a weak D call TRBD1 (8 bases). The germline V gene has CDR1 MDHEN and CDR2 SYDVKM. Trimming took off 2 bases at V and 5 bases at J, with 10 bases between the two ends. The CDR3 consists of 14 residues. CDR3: CASSLTGGDNEQFF. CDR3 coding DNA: TGTGCCAGCAGTTTAACAGGGGGGGACAATGAGCAGTTCTTC.

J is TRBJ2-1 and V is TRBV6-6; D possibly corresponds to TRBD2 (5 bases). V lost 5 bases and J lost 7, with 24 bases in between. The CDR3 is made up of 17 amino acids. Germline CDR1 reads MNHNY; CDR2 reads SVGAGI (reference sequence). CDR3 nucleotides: TGTGCCAGCAGTCGAAATCCCGGGATGGAAGTTACGAATGAGCAGTTCTTC. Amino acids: CASSRNPGMEVTNEQFF.

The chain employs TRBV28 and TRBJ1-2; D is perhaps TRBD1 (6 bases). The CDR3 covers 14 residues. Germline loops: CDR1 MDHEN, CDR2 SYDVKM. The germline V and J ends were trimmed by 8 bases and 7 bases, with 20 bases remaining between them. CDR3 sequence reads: CASSPGQYLIGYTF. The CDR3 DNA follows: TGTGCCAGCTCCCCAGGACAGTACCTTATTGGCTACACCTTC.

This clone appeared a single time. The CDR3 is CSVEAGGTHTEAFF. CDR3 DNA sequence: TGCAGCGTTGAAGCGGGGGGGACCCACACTGAAGCTTTCTTT. The V and J genes are TRBV29-1 and TRBJ1-1; a possible D gene is TRBD1 (5 bases). This CDR3 comprises 14 residues. Germline assignment: CDR1 SQVTM and CDR2 ANQGSEA. Trimming took off 1 base at V and 3 bases at J, with 12 bases between the two ends.

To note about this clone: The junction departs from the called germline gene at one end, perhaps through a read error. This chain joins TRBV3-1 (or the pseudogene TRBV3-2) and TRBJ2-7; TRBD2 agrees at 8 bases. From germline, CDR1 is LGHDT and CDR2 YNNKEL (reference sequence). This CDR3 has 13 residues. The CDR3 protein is CASSFLGGDRRWF. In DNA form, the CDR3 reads TGTGCCAGCTCTTTCCTCGGGGGGGACCGACGTTGGTTC.

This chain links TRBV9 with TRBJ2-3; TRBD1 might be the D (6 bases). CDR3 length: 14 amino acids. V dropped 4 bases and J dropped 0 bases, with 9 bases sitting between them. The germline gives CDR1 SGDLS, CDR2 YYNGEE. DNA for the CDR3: TGTGCCAGCAGCACTGGACAGAGCACAGATACGCAGTATTTT. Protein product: CASSTGQSTDTQYF.

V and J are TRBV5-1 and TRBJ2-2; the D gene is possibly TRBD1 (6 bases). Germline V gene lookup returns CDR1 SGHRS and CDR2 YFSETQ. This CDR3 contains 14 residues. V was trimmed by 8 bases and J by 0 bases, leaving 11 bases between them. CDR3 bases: TGCGCCAGTCAACAGGGAGCGAACACCGGGGAGCTGTTTTTT. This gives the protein CASQQGANTGELFF.

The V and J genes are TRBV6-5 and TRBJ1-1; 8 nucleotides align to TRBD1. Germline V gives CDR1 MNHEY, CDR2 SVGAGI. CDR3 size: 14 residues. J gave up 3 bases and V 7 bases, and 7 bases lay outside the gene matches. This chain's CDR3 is CASNRNRGDTEAFF. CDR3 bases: TGTGCCAGCAACCGCAACAGGGGGGACACTGAAGCTTTCTTT.

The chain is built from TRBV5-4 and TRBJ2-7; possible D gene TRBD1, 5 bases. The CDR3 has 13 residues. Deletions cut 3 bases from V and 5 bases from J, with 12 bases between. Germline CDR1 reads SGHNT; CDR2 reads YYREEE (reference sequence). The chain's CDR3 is CASSYRTADEQYF. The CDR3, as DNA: TGTGCCAGCAGCTACAGGACGGCCGACGAGCAGTACTTC.

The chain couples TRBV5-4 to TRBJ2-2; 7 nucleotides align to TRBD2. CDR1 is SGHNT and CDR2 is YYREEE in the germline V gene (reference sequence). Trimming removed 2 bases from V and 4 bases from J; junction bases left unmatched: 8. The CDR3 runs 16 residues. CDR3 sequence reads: CASSFGAGEGTGELFF. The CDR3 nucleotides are TGTGCCAGCAGCTTCGGAGCCGGGGAGGGCACCGGGGAGCTGTTTTTT.

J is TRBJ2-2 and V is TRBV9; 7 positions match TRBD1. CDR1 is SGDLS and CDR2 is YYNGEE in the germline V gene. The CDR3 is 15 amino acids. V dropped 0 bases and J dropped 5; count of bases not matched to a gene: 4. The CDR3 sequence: CASSVVDRVTGELFF. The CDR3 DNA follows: TGTGCCAGCAGCGTAGTAGACAGGGTTACCGGGGAGCTGTTTTTT.

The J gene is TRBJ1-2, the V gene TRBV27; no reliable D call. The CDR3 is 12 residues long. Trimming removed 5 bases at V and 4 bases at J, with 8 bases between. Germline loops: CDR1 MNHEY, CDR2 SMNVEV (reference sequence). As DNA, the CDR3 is TGTGCCAGCAGTCCAGGTAGCTATGGCTACACCTTC. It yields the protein CASSPGSYGYTF.

CDR3 nucleotides: TGTGCCAGCAGTTGCAGTGACTTCTACACCGGGGAGCTGTTTTTT. It encodes CASSCSDFYTGELFF. This sequence joins TRBV27 and TRBJ2-2, with D hard to call. V shed 4 bases and J shed 3 bases, with 12 bases lying between them. From germline, CDR1 is MNHEY and CDR2 SMNVEV (reference sequence). This CDR3 comprises 15 residues.